The 5 T cell receptor beta chains reported below all come from one sample, sequenced in a study of T cells in Graves' hyperthyroidism and ophthalmopathy (dated by TCRdb to 2018 to 2020). Libraries came from multiplex PCR. Sequencing was carried out with an Illumina HiSeq 2000. Amplification of TCR beta CDR3 regions was carried out from RNA transcripts. For the first round of RT-PCR on the TCR CDR3, the HTBI primer set was used together with the Qiagen OneStep RT-PCR kit. The public reads were reprocessed in TCRdb via fastp at Q25 and MiXCR, keeping in-frame beta chains. Every distinct CDR3 protein forms one entry, paired with its most common genes and DNA. The sample table holds approximately 400,000 distinct CDR3 sequences, of which about 15% were seen once. Jointly, the top ten make up roughly an eighth of the sample. The sequencing sample was made of blood. The origin of the receptors is a woman aged 18-35 years with Graves' hyperthyroidism.

This clonotype was counted at least ten times. The chain employs TRBV5-1 and TRBJ2-2; TRBD1 agrees at 10 bases. Germline V gene sequence: CDR1 SGHRS, CDR2 YFSETQ. CDR3 length: 15 amino acids. V lost 4 bases and J lost 4; bases outside the gene matches: 4. CDR3 region: CASSQGQGGTGELFF. The CDR3 DNA is TGCGCCAGCAGCCAAGGACAGGGGGGCACCGGGGAGCTGTTTTTT.

The V gene is TRBV9, the J gene TRBJ1-1, with a possible D match to TRBD1 (5 bases). Germline loops: CDR1 SGDLS, CDR2 YYNGEE. This CDR3 region has 15 residues. The V and J ends lost 1 base and 1 base respectively, with 11 bases between them. This CDR3 reads CASSVSPGTNTEAFF. In DNA form, the CDR3 reads TGTGCCAGCAGCGTATCACCAGGGACGAACACTGAAGCTTTCTTT.

The sample holds many counts of this clonotype. This chain links TRBV11-2 with TRBJ1-1, with D tentatively TRBD1 (6 bases). The V end lost 8 bases, the J end lost 4 bases, and 17 bases lay between the germline ends. Per the germline V gene, CDR1 is SGHAT and CDR2 is FQNNGV. The CDR3 is 14 residues long. This CDR3 reads CASELGSGATEAFF. The CDR3, as DNA: TGTGCCAGCGAGCTCGGCTCGGGGGCCACTGAAGCTTTCTTT. Complete variable domain (other parts from reference TRBV11-2 and TRBJ1-1): EAGVAQSPRYKIIEKRQSVAFWCNPISGHATLYWYQQILGQGPKLLIQFQNNGVVDDSQLPKDRFSAERLKGVDSTLKIQPAKLEDSAVYLCASELGSGATEAFFGQGTRLTVV.

The rearrangement uses TRBV28 and TRBJ2-7; tentatively, D is TRBD2 (5 bases). V was clipped by 1 base and J by 7 bases, with 14 bases between them. The CDR3 length is 14 residues. Germline V lookup: CDR1 MDHEN, CDR2 SYDVKM. The CDR3 reads CASSLSFFPGEQYF. CDR3 coding DNA: TGTGCCAGCAGTTTATCGTTCTTCCCGGGGGAGCAGTACTTC.

This clonotype has a count of ten or more. The V and J genes are TRBV28 and TRBJ2-7, with 7 bases that match TRBD2. Germline CDR1 is MDHEN and CDR2 is SYDVKM. The CDR3 totals 15 residues. V lost 7 bases and J lost 0; bases outside the gene matches: 9. The CDR3 bases are TGTGCCAGCATAAGTGACGGGAGGAGCTCCTACGAGCAGTACTTC. It specifies CASISDGRSSYEQYF.